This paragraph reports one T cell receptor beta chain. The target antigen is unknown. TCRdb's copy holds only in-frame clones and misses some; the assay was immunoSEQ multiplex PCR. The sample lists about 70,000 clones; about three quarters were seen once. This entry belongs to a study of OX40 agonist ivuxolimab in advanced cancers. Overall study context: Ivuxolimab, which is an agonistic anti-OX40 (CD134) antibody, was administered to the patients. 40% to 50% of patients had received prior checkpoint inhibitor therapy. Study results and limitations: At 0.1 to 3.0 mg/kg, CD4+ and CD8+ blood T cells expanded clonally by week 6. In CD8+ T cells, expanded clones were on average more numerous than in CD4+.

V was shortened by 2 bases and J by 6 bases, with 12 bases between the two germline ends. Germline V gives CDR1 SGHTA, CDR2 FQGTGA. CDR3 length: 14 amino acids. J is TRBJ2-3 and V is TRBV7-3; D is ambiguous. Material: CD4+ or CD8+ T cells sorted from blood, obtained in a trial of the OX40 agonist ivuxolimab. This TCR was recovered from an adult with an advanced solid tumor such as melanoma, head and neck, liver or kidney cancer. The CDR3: CASSLGSILDTQYF. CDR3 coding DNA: TGTGCCAGCAGCTTAGGCTCCATTCTCGATACGCAGTATTTT.